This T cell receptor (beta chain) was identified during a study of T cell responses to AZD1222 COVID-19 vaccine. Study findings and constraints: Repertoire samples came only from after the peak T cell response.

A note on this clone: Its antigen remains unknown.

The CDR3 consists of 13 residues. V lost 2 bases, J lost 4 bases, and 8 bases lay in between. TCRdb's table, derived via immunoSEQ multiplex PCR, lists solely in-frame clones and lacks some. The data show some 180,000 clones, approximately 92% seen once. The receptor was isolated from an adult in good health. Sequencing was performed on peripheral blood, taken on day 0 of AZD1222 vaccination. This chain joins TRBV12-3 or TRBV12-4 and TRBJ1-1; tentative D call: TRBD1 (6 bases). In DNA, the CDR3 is TGTGCCAGCAGTTTACAGGGGACCACTGAAGCTTTCTTT. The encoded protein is CASSLQGTTEAFF.